This T cell receptor beta chain was documented in a study of cytomegalovirus exposure and HLA in healthy donors. The study, taken as a whole, reports: Upon later analysis, TCR association rates were observed to vary by HLA locus, being highest for DRB1 and lowest for HLA-C. What TCR beta sequences reportedly achieved was accurate prediction of HLA-A and HLA-B alleles in most subjects. A cluster of highly shared sequence variants was likely a sequencing artifact. Later work showed greater clonal expansion in HLA-associated TCR beta chains than in equally common others.

This clone was observed a single time. Its antigen remains unknown. Germline V gene lookup returns CDR1 SGHTA and CDR2 FQGNSA. V was shortened by 3 bases and J by 1 base, with 3 bases between the two germline ends. The CDR3 loop spans 12 amino acids. The PCR employed 60 Vbeta primers together with 13 Jbeta primers. Measured with immunoSEQ multiplex PCR; TCRdb has only the in-frame clones, and not every one. In the table there are about 160,000 clones, roughly 80% of which are singletons. The chain has TRBV7-2 and TRBJ1-1, with no clear D. The sequence was obtained from a young man in good health and CMV-seronegative. Sequenced material: PBMCs. CDR3 in amino acids: CASSFRNTEAFF. The DNA of the CDR3 is TGTGCCAGCAGCTTCCGGAACACTGAAGCTTTCTTT.